The clone carrying this T cell receptor beta chain was seen a single time. This record comes from a study of control samples from healthy donors and cancer patients. Clones were sequenced by immunoSEQ multiplex PCR, and TCRdb holds only the in-frame ones, with some missing. The table lists about 130,000 clones, 93% of them singletons. Germline V gene data show CDR1 as SQVTM and CDR2 as ANQGSEA. CDR3 length: 17 residues. Losses at the gene ends were 6 bases for V and 0 bases for J; bases not matched to a gene: 9. This TCR was sampled from a man aged 50 to 60 with head and neck cancer. Sequencing used PBMCs. The chain has TRBV29-1 and TRBJ2-1; 12 bases fit TRBD2. CDR3 residues: CSVSGTSGSRSYNEQFF. The DNA for the CDR3 is TGCAGCGTCAGCGGGACTAGCGGGTCGCGCTCCTACAATGAGCAGTTCTTC.